Ten or more counts support the clone carrying this TCR beta chain. Its antigen is unknown. The same CDR3 can be traced to other DNA sequences in this sample. The data are from a study of shared clonotypes between healthy human individuals. Study overall: The donor group consisted of two women and three men, aged 18 to 49.

Unsorted PBMC DNA was run through sequencing on ten immunoSEQ deep assay plates. TCRdb's copy holds only in-frame clones and misses some; the assay was immunoSEQ multiplex PCR. The repertoire has 450,000 or so clones, about 74% of them found once; the top ten carry approximately 12%. Everyone who donated was a Caucasian adult who lived in Nashville, Tennessee. Study results and limitations: Depth of sequencing was expected to influence donor clonotype sharing.

Trimming took 2 bases from V and 2 from J; bases not matched to a gene: 4. CDR3 length: 15 amino acids. CDR1 and CDR2 from the germline V gene are MGHDK and SYGVNS. The source is a middle-aged woman in good health. Some clones in this sample may be carry-over from other donors' samples. The J gene is TRBJ2-3, the V gene TRBV25-1, with TRBD2 matching 7 bases. Sequencing was done on a sample of PBMCs. CDR3 in amino acids: CASSELLANTDTQYF. In nucleotides, the CDR3 is TGTGCCAGCAGTGAACTACTAGCGAACACAGATACGCAGTATTTT.